Below, 10 T cell receptor beta chains from the same sample are listed, as sequenced in a study of Ad26.COV2.S vaccination and SARS-CoV-2 variants. Specified treatment: over 15 received Ad26.COV2.S at low or high dose, single or two shots; about 5 received placebo; per-sample allocation not given. Collection of samples fell on day 63 after the first vaccine or placebo injection. TCRdb's copy holds only in-frame clones and misses some; the assay was immunoSEQ multiplex PCR. The sample includes approximately 410,000 clones, 80% to 95% seen only once; the top ten take less than 2%. The sequenced sample was peripheral blood, obtained in a trial of Ad26.COV2.S vaccine versus placebo. These receptors originate from a person aged 18-60 years who received the Ad26.COV2.S COVID-19 vaccine or a placebo.

The V and J genes are TRBV2 and TRBJ2-1; 8 bases are shared with TRBD1. Germline V gene data show CDR1 as SNHLY and CDR2 as FYNNEI. Trimming removed 2 bases from V and 6 bases from J; junction bases left unmatched: 6. The CDR3 covers 15 residues. CDR3: CASSERTGRRNEQFF. The CDR3 DNA sequence: TGTGCCAGCAGTGAAAGGACAGGGCGACGCAATGAGCAGTTCTTC. The full variable domain, in which reference TRBV2 and TRBJ2-1 provide the parts outside the CDR3, is EPEVTQTPSHQVTQMGQEVILRCVPISNHLYFYWYRQILGQKVEFLVSFYNNEISEKSEIFDDQFSVERPDGSNFTLKIRSTKLEDSAMYFCASSERTGRRNEQFFGPGTRLTVL.

V is TRBV10-3 and J is TRBJ2-5; 8 positions agree with TRBD1. Trimming at V came to 6 bases and at J to 1 base, leaving 4 bases not matched to a gene. The CDR3 has 14 residues. The V gene's germline CDR1 is ENHRY and CDR2 SYGVKD. The CDR3 spells CAIRSDRVQETQYF. Written as DNA, the CDR3 is TGTGCCATCAGATCGGACAGGGTCCAAGAGACCCAGTACTTC.

The chain has TRBV7-2 and TRBJ1-6; D uncertain. The CDR3 is 15 amino acids. Germline V gene sequence: CDR1 SGHTA, CDR2 FQGNSA. With 1 base removed from V and 7 bases from J, the gap between germline ends came to 11 bases. CDR3 protein: CASSLVGGSNSPLHF. In nucleotides, the CDR3 is TGTGCCAGCAGCTTAGTAGGTGGTTCCAATTCACCCCTCCACTTT. Full variable domain (remainder filled in from reference TRBV7-2 and TRBJ1-6): GAGVSQSPSNKVTEKGKDVELRCDPISGHTALYWYRQSLGQGLEFLIYFQGNSAPDKSGLPSDRFSAERTGGSVSTLTIQRTQQEDSAVYLCASSLVGGSNSPLHFGNGTRLTVT.

The chain joins TRBV7-6 to TRBJ2-7; TRBD2 matches at 9 bases. Germline CDR1 SGHVS, CDR2 FNYEAQ. V was clipped by 4 bases and J by 4 bases; unmatched bases: 8. This CDR3 spans 15 amino acids. The DNA of the CDR3 is TGTGCCAGCAGCTCGCGGGGGGGCCAGGGGTACGAGCAGTACTTC. The encoded protein is CASSSRGGQGYEQYF.

This clone showed up just once. V is TRBV3-1 (or the pseudogene TRBV3-2) and J is TRBJ1-1; D is unclear. The CDR3 loop spans 13 amino acids. V shed 2 bases and J shed 1 base, with 5 bases lying between them. CDR1 is LGHDT and CDR2 is YNNKEL in the germline V gene (reference sequence). The CDR3 sequence: CASSQPENTEAFF. The CDR3 bases are TGTGCCAGCAGCCAACCGGAGAACACTGAAGCTTTCTTT.

This clone was recorded only once. The J gene is TRBJ2-5, the V gene TRBV11-3; 10 bases are shared with TRBD1. J was trimmed by 4 bases and V by 0 bases; bases with no gene match: 2. CDR1 SGHNT and CDR2 YENEEA come from the germline V gene. The CDR3 totals 15 residues. The CDR3 sequence: CASSLDGDRGETQYF. The CDR3 coding sequence is TGTGCCAGCAGCTTAGACGGGGACAGGGGAGAGACCCAGTACTTC. Full variable domain (rest looked up from reference TRBV11-3 and TRBJ2-5): EAGVVQSPRYKIIEKKQPVAFWCNPISGHNTLYWYLQNLGQGPELLIRYENEEAVDDSQLPKDRFSAERLKGVDSTLKIQPAELGDSAVYLCASSLDGDRGETQYFGPGTRLLVL.

This sequence joins TRBV14 and TRBJ2-3; D is undetermined. CDR3 length: 12 amino acids. V shed 4 bases and J shed 4 bases, with 6 bases lying between them. In germline, CDR1 is SGHDN, CDR2 FVKESK. The CDR3 is CASSRLSDTQYF. CDR3 nucleotides: TGTGCCAGCAGCCGACTCTCAGATACGCAGTATTTT.

This chain uses TRBV5-6 with TRBJ1-2, with D hard to call. Trimming removed 3 bases from V and 2 bases from J, with 5 bases in between. The V gene's germline CDR1 is SGHDT and CDR2 YYEEEE. The CDR3 covers 12 residues. The CDR3: CASSSGNYGYTF. CDR3 sequence (DNA): TGTGCCAGCAGCTCGGGGAACTATGGCTACACCTTC.

The J gene is TRBJ1-6, the V gene TRBV15; TRBD1 might be the D (5 bases). This CDR3 comprises 18 residues. The germline V gene has CDR1 LNHNV and CDR2 YYDKDF (reference sequence). V lost 2 bases and J 0 bases, leaving 14 bases between the germline ends. The chain's CDR3 is CATSRMPGGSSYNSPLHF. Written as DNA, the CDR3 is TGTGCCACCAGCAGAATGCCCGGGGGGAGCTCCTATAATTCACCCCTCCACTTT.

The count of this clone is one. This rearrangement joins TRBV19 to TRBJ1-5, with D perhaps TRBD1 (5 bases). CDR1 is LNHDA, CDR2 SQIVND, per germline (reference sequence). V was pared by 5 bases and J by 7 bases, with 21 bases between. This CDR3 has 16 amino acids. This CDR3 is CASSDMRWGGRQPQHF. For the CDR3, the DNA is TGTGCCAGTAGTGATATGAGGTGGGGGGGGAGGCAGCCCCAGCATTTT.